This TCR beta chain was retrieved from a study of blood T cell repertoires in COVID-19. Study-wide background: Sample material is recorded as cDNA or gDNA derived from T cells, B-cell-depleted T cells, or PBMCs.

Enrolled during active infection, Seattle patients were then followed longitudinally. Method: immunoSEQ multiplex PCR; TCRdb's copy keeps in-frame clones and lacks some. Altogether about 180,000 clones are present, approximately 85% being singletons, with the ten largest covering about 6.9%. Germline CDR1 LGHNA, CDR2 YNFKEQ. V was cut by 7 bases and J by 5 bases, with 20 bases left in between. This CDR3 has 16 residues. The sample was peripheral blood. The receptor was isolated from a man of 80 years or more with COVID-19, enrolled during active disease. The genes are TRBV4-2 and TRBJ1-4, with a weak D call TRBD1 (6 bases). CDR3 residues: CASIRGLGGANEKLFF. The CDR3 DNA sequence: TGTGCCAGCATTAGGGGTCTCGGGGGGGCGAATGAAAAACTGTTTTTT.